The next 3 T cell receptor beta chains were all read from a single sample in a study of CD8 T cells in ankylosing spondylitis. Whole-study results and caveats: There was a TCR beta motif, made of several highly homologous variants, that appeared characteristic of ankylosing spondylitis blood.

Their antigen targets remain unknown. MiXCR, applied by TCRdb to the 5' RACE reads, yields one record per CDR3 protein. The sample consists of about 450,000 distinct CDR3 sequences, approximately 26% of them appearing once. Sequencing was performed on blood, either unsorted or a sorted T cell fraction (not recorded which). Every receptor here comes from a male donor with ankylosing spondylitis.

The rearrangement joins TRBV9 to TRBJ1-2; D gene ambiguous. Germline assignment: CDR1 SGDLS and CDR2 YYNGEE. The germline V and J ends were trimmed by 0 bases and 4 bases, with 4 bases remaining between them. The CDR3 extends over 12 amino acids. Written as DNA, the CDR3 is TGTGCCAGCAGCGTAGGGGTCTATGGCTACACCTTC. It translates to CASSVGVYGYTF.

This clonotype was counted only a few times. The chain employs TRBV7-8 and TRBJ1-1; a possible D gene is TRBD1 (6 bases). The ends were cut back, 0 bases at V and 6 bases at J, with 17 bases in the middle. Looked up from germline, CDR1 is SGHVS and CDR2 is FQNEAQ. The CDR3 runs to 16 residues. CDR3: CASSLAPGRQVAEAFF. CDR3 DNA: TGTGCCAGCAGCTTAGCGCCTGGGAGACAGGTCGCTGAAGCTTTCTTT.

The chain has TRBV5-1 and TRBJ1-2; a possible D gene is TRBD1 (5 bases). Germline V CDR1 and CDR2: SGHRS, YFSETQ. This CDR3 has 15 amino acids. The V gene lost 0 bases and the J gene lost 6 bases, with 15 bases spanning the gap. This CDR3 reads CASSLEGGAQDGYTF. The CDR3 DNA reads as TGCGCCAGCAGCTTGGAAGGCGGGGCGCAGGATGGCTACACCTTC.